Below, 14 T cell receptor beta chains from the same sample are listed, as sequenced in a study of cytomegalovirus exposure and HLA in healthy donors. The PCR had 60 Vbeta and 13 Jbeta primers. This table comes from immunoSEQ multiplex PCR, and its TCRdb copy is limited to in-frame clones, with some not included. The table includes about 150,000 clones, roughly 80% detected once. Sequenced material: PBMCs. The receptors were sampled from a woman aged 40-49 years in good health and CMV-seropositive.

V and J are TRBV6-1 and TRBJ2-7, with D tentatively TRBD1 (5 bases). Trimming took 4 bases from V and 7 from J, leaving 14 bases between them. The germline gives CDR1 MNHNS, CDR2 SASEGT. The CDR3 has 13 residues. CDR3 coding DNA: TGTGCCAGCAGTGTCACAGGCGAGTTAGAGCAGTACTTC. The encoded protein is CASSVTGELEQYF.

The rearrangement joins TRBV4-1 to TRBJ1-2, with TRBD1 identical over 7 bases. The CDR3 runs to 16 residues. Germline CDR1 is MGHRA and CDR2 is YSYEKL. V lost 1 base and J lost 5; bases outside the gene matches: 10. The CDR3 DNA reads as TGCGCCAGCAGCCAAGTTGCGACAGGGAGTGGGTATGGCTACACCTTC. Translating gives CASSQVATGSGYGYTF.

This rearrangement joins TRBV28 to TRBJ2-3; a weak D match, TRBD1 (5 bases). CDR3 length: 13 amino acids. V was pared by 8 bases and J by 4 bases, with 13 bases between. The germline CDR1 and CDR2 sequences are MDHEN and SYDVKM. In DNA, the CDR3 is TGTGCCAGCGGGCCCTGGGGCCCAGATACGCAGTATTTT. This sequence encodes CASGPWGPDTQYF.

The V gene is TRBV5-4, the J gene TRBJ1-1, with D possibly TRBD1 on 6 matching bases. Germline V gene sequence: CDR1 SGHNT, CDR2 YYREEE (reference sequence). This CDR3 has 14 amino acids. The V end was cut by 4 bases, the J end by 4 bases, with 14 bases between. This chain's CDR3 is CASSPDSVSTEAFF. In DNA form, the CDR3 reads TGTGCCAGCAGCCCGGACAGCGTCAGCACTGAAGCTTTCTTT.

The chain recombines TRBV4-2 with TRBJ2-7; possibly TRBD2 for D (7 bases). V dropped 0 bases and J dropped 4 bases, with 16 bases sitting between them. This CDR3 contains 16 residues. The germline V gene has CDR1 LGHNA and CDR2 YNFKEQ. This CDR3 is CASSQDTGGLGYEQYF. In DNA form, the CDR3 reads TGTGCCAGCAGCCAAGATACGGGGGGCCTTGGATACGAGCAGTACTTC.

This chain links TRBV28 with TRBJ1-1; TRBD1 matches 10 bases. J was trimmed by 4 bases and V by 2 bases; bases with no gene match: 4. Germline CDR1 reads MDHEN; CDR2 reads SYDVKM. This CDR3 spans 15 amino acids. The CDR3 protein is CASSLGDRGLTEAFF. The CDR3 DNA follows: TGTGCCAGCAGTTTAGGGGACAGGGGTCTCACTGAAGCTTTCTTT.

This clone has just a few counts. The chain couples TRBV5-4 to TRBJ1-1; tentatively, D is TRBD1 (6 bases). Germline CDR1 and CDR2: SGHNT and YYREEE (reference sequence). V dropped 3 bases and J dropped 0 bases, with 12 bases sitting between them. The CDR3 runs to 15 residues. CDR3 in DNA: TGTGCCAGCAGCTCCTCCGGGACACTGAACACTGAAGCTTTCTTT. Translated, it gives CASSSSGTLNTEAFF.

This clone was counted a single time. The chain joins TRBV5-1 to TRBJ2-7; D is possibly TRBD1 (6 bases). Trimming cost V 4 bases and J 0 bases, with 20 bases left between them. Per the germline V gene, CDR1 is SGHRS and CDR2 is YFSETQ. CDR3 length equals 17 residues. The CDR3 sequence is CASSAGLLGGSSYEQYF. The CDR3 DNA is TGCGCCAGCAGCGCCGGCCTGTTAGGGGGTAGCTCCTACGAGCAGTACTTC.

The genes are TRBV6-6 and TRBJ1-5; D unclear. The ends were cut back, 0 bases at V and 6 bases at J, with 9 bases in the middle. CDR3 size: 14 residues. The germline V gene has CDR1 MNHNY and CDR2 SVGAGI (reference sequence). The CDR3 here is CASSYSGIAQPQHF. In nucleotides, the CDR3 is TGTGCCAGCAGTTACTCGGGTATAGCTCAGCCCCAGCATTTT.

V usage is TRBV7-2 and J usage is TRBJ1-2, with TRBD1 matching 8 bases. This CDR3 region has 16 residues. CDR1 and CDR2 from the germline V gene are SGHTA and FQGNSA. The ends lost 0 bases at V and 3 bases at J; junction bases unmatched: 6. The CDR3 region has the DNA TGTGCCAGCAGCTTAGCGGGGCAGGGGGCAGACTATGGCTACACCTTC. This codes for CASSLAGQGADYGYTF. Looking up the rest from reference TRBV7-2 and TRBJ1-2 gives the full variable domain: GAGVSQSPSNKVTEKGKDVELRCDPISGHTALYWYRQSLGQGLEFLIYFQGNSAPDKSGLPSDRFSAERTGGSVSTLTIQRTQQEDSAVYLCASSLAGQGADYGYTFGSGTRLTVV.

The V gene is TRBV7-2, the J gene TRBJ1-3; possibly TRBD1 for D (6 bases). The CDR3 length is 15 residues. The ends were cut back, 1 base at V and 3 bases at J, with 10 bases in the middle. In germline, CDR1 is SGHTA, CDR2 FQGNSA. The CDR3 sequence is CASSLDQGNGNTIYF. The CDR3 DNA is TGTGCCAGCAGCTTAGATCAGGGGAATGGAAACACCATATATTTT.

This rearrangement joins TRBV7-2 to TRBJ1-1; a possible D gene is TRBD1 (5 bases). CDR1 is SGHTA and CDR2 is FQGNSA in the germline V gene. V lost 5 bases and J lost 5, with 18 bases in between. This CDR3 is built from 15 residues. The chain's CDR3 is CASSESWGIRTEAFF. The CDR3, as DNA: TGTGCCAGCAGCGAAAGCTGGGGCATTCGAACTGAAGCTTTCTTT.

This clone was seen a single time. The CDR3 nucleotides read TGTGCCAGCAGTCCACCAGGTGCCAGGGTCTCTGGGCATTTT. Amino acids: CASSPPGARVSGHF. The chain recombines TRBV6-5 with TRBJ1-5; weak D call: TRBD1 (5 bases). The CDR3 loop spans 14 amino acids. CDR1 is MNHEY and CDR2 is SVGAGI in the germline V gene. V was clipped by 5 bases and J by 15 bases, with 23 bases between them.

The chain links TRBV4-2 to TRBJ2-7; weak D call: TRBD2 (5 bases). The germline V gene encodes CDR1 LGHNA and CDR2 YNFKEQ. Deletions cut 3 bases from V and 5 bases from J, with 14 bases between. The CDR3 runs to 14 residues. CDR3 sequence reads: CASSQLLGENEQYF. The CDR3 DNA reads as TGTGCCAGCAGCCAGCTCCTTGGGGAGAACGAGCAGTACTTC.